Following are 13 T cell receptor beta chains from one sample sequenced in a study of control samples from healthy donors and cancer patients (TCRdb year 2020). Receptor amplification or capture employed the immunoSEQ multiplex PCR assay. TCRdb re-hosts the immuneACCESS table, in-frame sequences only. Its copies lack some clones; in the studies checked, an unresolved V gene accounts for under half of them, and the cause for the rest is not known. Present in this sample are 100,000 to 150,000 clones, about 89% of which were seen just once. Jointly, the top ten make up 2.5% to 3.5% of the sample. Sequencing was carried out using blood. The receptors shown here come from a man in his fifties or sixties in good health.

This chain links TRBV5-1 with TRBJ1-1, with D possibly matching TRBD1 (6 bases). Trimming left V 0 bases short and J 1 base short, with 13 bases between. The CDR3 runs 16 residues. Germline V gene data show CDR1 as SGHRS and CDR2 as YFSETQ. The CDR3 nucleotides read TGCGCCAGCAGCTTGGCCGGACAGACATCGAACACTGAAGCTTTCTTT. It codes for CASSLAGQTSNTEAFF.

The chain employs TRBV7-2 and TRBJ1-6; D is unresolved. The germline V gene encodes CDR1 SGHTA and CDR2 FQGNSA. The CDR3 runs to 15 residues. V lost 2 bases to trimming and J lost 7 bases, with 12 bases between them. The chain's CDR3 is CASSLSFSGNSPLHF. In DNA, the CDR3 is TGTGCCAGCAGCTTATCTTTCTCGGGAAATTCACCCCTCCACTTT.

This clone was observed a few times. This rearrangement joins TRBV7-9 to TRBJ2-7; D is possibly TRBD1 (6 bases). Germline V lookup: CDR1 SEHNR, CDR2 FQNEAQ (reference sequence). The CDR3 runs to 14 residues. V lost 3 bases, J lost 5 bases, and 14 bases lay in between. CDR3 loop: CASSFSGAQDEQYF. CDR3 nucleotides: TGTGCCAGCAGCTTCTCAGGGGCGCAGGACGAGCAGTACTTC.

The chain links TRBV12-3 or TRBV12-4 to TRBJ1-1; D not certain. This CDR3 contains 13 residues. Trimming pared 8 bases from V and 1 base from J, leaving 11 bases between. CDR3 DNA sequence: TGTGCCAGCGGATGGACGGAGAACACTGAAGCTTTCTTT. Translated, it gives CASGWTENTEAFF.

The chain combines TRBV5-1 with TRBJ2-3; D tentatively reads TRBD1 or TRBD2 (7 bases each). Germline V gives CDR1 SGHRS, CDR2 YFSETQ. CDR3 length: 15 residues. Between the trimmed V and J ends, which lost 4 bases and 1 base, there was a span of 13 bases. The CDR3 sequence is CASSRQGGGTDTQYF. In nucleotides, the CDR3 is TGCGCCAGCAGCCGACAGGGAGGGGGCACAGATACGCAGTATTTT.

CDR3 sequence reads: CASSLWSTGLASAIYGYTF. As DNA, the CDR3 is TGTGCCAGCAGTTTATGGTCGACAGGGTTGGCGTCGGCGATCTATGGCTACACCTTC. V and J are TRBV27 and TRBJ1-2, with TRBD1 identical over 7 bases. This CDR3 is built from 19 residues. Germline assignment: CDR1 MNHEY and CDR2 SMNVEV (reference sequence). With V trimmed by 1 base and J by 4 bases, 18 bases remained unmatched.

V gene TRBV9 combines with J gene TRBJ2-3, with D maybe TRBD2 (7 bases). The V and J ends lost 4 bases and 6 bases respectively, with 12 bases between them. The germline V gene has CDR1 SGDLS and CDR2 YYNGEE. The CDR3 runs 13 residues. CDR3 coding DNA: TGTGCCAGCAGCTTTCGGGGGGCGGATACGCAGTATTTT. As protein: CASSFRGADTQYF. Supplemented by reference TRBV9 and TRBJ2-3, the full variable domain reads DSGVTQTPKHLITATGQRVTLRCSPRSGDLSVYWYQQSLDQGLQFLIQYYNGEERAKGNILERFSAQQFPDLHSELNLSSLELGDSALYFCASSFRGADTQYFGPGTRLTVL.

The chain is built from TRBV5-4 and TRBJ1-6; 8 positions agree with TRBD1. Germline CDR1 is SGHNT and CDR2 is YYREEE (reference sequence). The CDR3 extends over 15 amino acids. Losses at the gene ends were 4 bases for V and 9 bases for J; bases not matched to a gene: 9. Here the CDR3 reads CASSQTDREGSPLHF. The CDR3 nucleotides read TGTGCCAGCAGCCAAACGGACAGGGAGGGTTCACCCCTCCACTTT.

The table lists this clone with a few counts. This chain connects TRBV7-9 to TRBJ2-5; TRBD2 might be the D (6 bases). This CDR3 contains 13 residues. Germline V gene sequence: CDR1 SEHNR, CDR2 FQNEAQ (reference sequence). V was cut by 3 bases and J by 5 bases, with 10 bases left in between. The CDR3 bases are TGTGCCAGCAGCTTCGGGGGTCGGGAGACCCAGTACTTC. This codes for CASSFGGRETQYF.

The CDR3 bases are TGTGCCAGCAGTTTAAGTCAGGGAAAGTCTGAAGCTTTCTTT. Translation gives CASSLSQGKSEAFF. V and J are TRBV28 and TRBJ1-1; possible D gene TRBD1, 5 bases. Germline-derived CDR1 and CDR2 are MDHEN and SYDVKM. V was shortened by 2 bases and J by 6 bases, with 13 bases between the two germline ends. CDR3 length: 14 amino acids.

The chain joins TRBV11-1 to TRBJ2-7; D possibly corresponds to TRBD2 (5 bases). Germline assignment: CDR1 SGHAT and CDR2 FQDESV (reference sequence). V lost 3 bases and J 2 bases, leaving 17 bases between the germline ends. The CDR3 loop spans 16 amino acids. As DNA, the CDR3 is TGTGCCAGCAGCTTTGAAGGGAGAAGTGCTCCCTACGAGCAGTACTTC. This translates into CASSFEGRSAPYEQYF.

This chain links TRBV6-5 with TRBJ2-2; D could derive from TRBD1 or TRBD2 (5 bases each). Deletions cut 8 bases from V and 3 bases from J, with 13 bases between. This CDR3 contains 14 residues. Germline CDR1 is MNHEY and CDR2 is SVGAGI. The DNA of the CDR3 is TGTGCCAGCGTCGGGGCCCCCTACACCGGGGAGCTGTTTTTT. The encoded protein is CASVGAPYTGELFF.

The rearrangement joins TRBV5-1 to TRBJ1-4; no clear D. CDR3 size: 15 residues. Trimming shortened V by 3 bases and J by 4 bases, and 13 bases separated the two germline ends. Germline-derived CDR1 and CDR2 are SGHRS and YFSETQ. The CDR3 coding sequence is TGCGCCAGCAGCTCGTCTGGGATCCTTAATGAAAAACTGTTTTTT. Protein sequence: CASSSSGILNEKLFF.